This T cell receptor beta chain was observed in a study of blood T cells in healthy people across ages. Overall study findings and caveats: Expanded clonotype shifts may have been confounded, as the donors had an unknown CMV status.

This CDR3 has 15 residues. CDR1 and CDR2 from the germline V gene are SGHRS and YFSETQ. The V end lost 2 bases, the J end lost 4 bases, and 13 bases lay between the germline ends. As to this clonotype: Its target is not known.

The second PCR ran about 7 to 12 cycles with a sample-barcoded 5' primer and J-beta primers. TCRdb recomputed calls from the 5' RACE reads with MiXCR, one row per CDR3 protein. The sample lists hundreds of thousands of distinct CDR3 sequences; roughly 24% were seen once. These records were also assigned to another study, of T cells of mothers and their children. From that second work: Roughly 2.8 million TCR beta reads per child versus over 9.5 million per mother.

The sequence was obtained from a boy between 10 and 17 years old in good health. The sequenced sample consisted of blood. The V and J genes are TRBV5-1 and TRBJ2-1; D possibly uses TRBD1 or TRBD2 (6 bases each). CDR3 coding DNA: TGCGCCAGCAGCTTAACGGGGGCTGCTTACAATGAGCAGTTCTTC. It codes for CASSLTGAAYNEQFF.